Here is one T cell receptor (beta chain) with its context. Its antigen is unknown. Some clones are missing from TCRdb's copy, which holds only in-frame ones; the method was immunoSEQ multiplex PCR. The sample holds tens of thousands of clones; approximately 90% are singletons and the top ten take about 30%. CDR1 is LNHDA and CDR2 is SQIVND in the germline V gene (reference sequence). Trimming shortened V by 8 bases and J by 0 bases, and 13 bases separated the two germline ends. This CDR3 has 14 amino acids. These data come from a study of OX40 agonist ivuxolimab in advanced cancers. Study observations and caveats: Among the least clonally expanded were partial responders at 0.1-3.0 mg/kg.

Autoimmune disease history or systemic immunosuppression led to patients being barred. The J gene is TRBJ1-1, the V gene TRBV19; tentative D call: TRBD1 (5 bases). This specimen consisted of CD4+ or CD8+ T cells sorted from blood, obtained in a trial of the OX40 agonist ivuxolimab. The origin of this receptor is an adult with an advanced solid tumor such as melanoma, head and neck, liver or kidney cancer. Here the CDR3 reads CASAIDSMNTEAFF. Written as DNA, the CDR3 is TGTGCCAGTGCGATTGACAGCATGAACACTGAAGCTTTCTTT.